Each of the 12 T cell receptor beta chains below was sequenced from the same sample in a study of a mutant IDH1 vaccine in newly diagnosed glioma. Sequencing was performed with immunoSEQ multiplex PCR; in TCRdb, only in-frame clones are kept and a portion is missing. The sample contains fewer than 65,000 clones, 60% to 85% of which appear only once. As to time point: baseline, week 1 (first vaccination visit). Described treatment: pre-vaccination baseline after standard-of-care therapy. This specimen was PBMCs, taken from a glioma patient treated with radiotherapy, temozolomide or both. All receptors come from a woman aged 40 to 55 with glioma.

This clone was counted a few times. This chain uses TRBV2 with TRBJ1-5; D may be TRBD1 (5 bases). The CDR3 sequence is 16 residues long. The germline CDR1 and CDR2 sequences are SNHLY and FYNNEI. The germline V and J ends were trimmed by 3 bases and 0 bases, with 12 bases remaining between them. The CDR3 sequence: CASSDGTEISNQPQHF. Written as DNA, the CDR3 is TGTGCCAGCAGTGACGGGACTGAAATTAGCAATCAGCCCCAGCATTTT.

V and J are TRBV19 and TRBJ2-1; TRBD2 is a possible D gene (7 bases). The V gene's germline CDR1 is LNHDA and CDR2 SQIVND (reference sequence). V lost 11 bases and J lost 4, with 15 bases in between. The CDR3 contains 13 residues. The CDR3 coding sequence is TGTGCCTCCGGAAGGGGGGGATACAATGAGCAGTTCTTC. Translation: CASGRGGYNEQFF.

The chain carries TRBV27 and TRBJ1-2; the D is unclear. Germline assignment: CDR1 MNHEY and CDR2 SMNVEV (reference sequence). V lost 8 bases, J lost 2 bases, and 24 bases lay in between. The CDR3 is 17 amino acids. This CDR3 is CASHSSWTLSKNYGYTF. CDR3 DNA: TGTGCCAGCCATAGTTCGTGGACTTTAAGTAAGAACTATGGCTACACCTTC.

The chain uses TRBV2 and TRBJ1-1; TRBD1 matches at 7 bases. The CDR3 loop spans 14 amino acids. The V gene's germline CDR1 is SNHLY and CDR2 FYNNEI. The ends lost 6 bases at V and 0 bases at J; junction bases unmatched: 4. CDR3 bases: TGTGCCAGCAGAAGGACAGGAATGAACACTGAAGCTTTCTTT. This gives the protein CASRRTGMNTEAFF.

This chain uses TRBV15 with TRBJ1-2; D is unclear. The CDR3 has 13 residues. CDR1 LNHNV and CDR2 YYDKDF come from the germline V gene (reference sequence). V lost 4 bases and J 4 bases, leaving 10 bases between the germline ends. The CDR3 here is CATSMVSAYGYTF. CDR3 DNA sequence: TGTGCCACCAGCATGGTTTCAGCCTATGGCTACACCTTC. Full variable domain (missing parts from reference TRBV15 and TRBJ1-2): DAMVIQNPRYQVTQFGKPVTLSCSQTLNHNVMYWYQQKSSQAPKLLFHYYDKDFNNEADTPDNFQSRRPNTSFCFLDIRSPGLGDTAMYLCATSMVSAYGYTFGSGTRLTVV.

The chain recombines TRBV6-5 with TRBJ2-7, with TRBD2 matching over 7 bases. The germline V gene encodes CDR1 MNHEY and CDR2 SVGAGI. J lost 0 bases, V lost 2 bases, and 1 base had no gene match. This CDR3 spans 14 amino acids. DNA of the CDR3: TGTGCCAGCAGTTACCGGGGGGACTCCTACGAGCAGTACTTC. Amino acid sequence: CASSYRGDSYEQYF.

The chain combines TRBV29-1 with TRBJ2-3; the D gene could be TRBD1 or TRBD2 (6 bases each). This CDR3 has 13 residues. The germline V gene encodes CDR1 SQVTM and CDR2 ANQGSEA. With 1 base removed from V and 5 bases from J, the gap between germline ends came to 10 bases. The CDR3 sequence is CSVEARGGDTQYF. The DNA of the CDR3 is TGCAGCGTTGAAGCCAGGGGAGGAGATACGCAGTATTTT.

DNA for the CDR3: TGTGCCAGCTCACCAACAGGGCAGGGTCAGACCGGGGAGCTGTTTTTT. The encoded protein is CASSPTGQGQTGELFF. The chain links TRBV18 to TRBJ2-2; weak D call: TRBD1 (6 bases). In germline, CDR1 is KGHSH, CDR2 LQKENI. This CDR3 comprises 16 residues. V was pared by 2 bases and J by 5 bases, with 15 bases between.

The chain has TRBV7-9 and TRBJ1-1; D is possibly TRBD1 (6 bases). CDR1 SEHNR and CDR2 FQNEAQ come from the germline V gene (reference sequence). Deletions cut 4 bases from V and 4 bases from J, with 13 bases between. The CDR3 spans 14 residues. The CDR3 nucleotides are TGTGCCAGCAGCTGGGGGGCGGATGTCACTGAAGCTTTCTTT. It is translated as CASSWGADVTEAFF.

V usage is TRBV4-3 and J usage is TRBJ2-5; 8 bases are a match to TRBD2. Germline V CDR1 and CDR2: LGHNA, YSLEER. This CDR3 comprises 16 residues. V shed 4 bases and J 3 bases; nucleotides not matched to a gene: 10. The CDR3, as DNA: TGCGCCAGCAGCCGAACTGGGCGGGGGGCCAAAGAGACCCAGTACTTC. As protein: CASSRTGRGAKETQYF.

This rearrangement joins TRBV7-6 to TRBJ1-2; D remains unclear. Germline CDR1 is SGHVS and CDR2 is FNYEAQ. The CDR3 extends over 15 amino acids. The V and J ends lost 2 bases and 0 bases respectively, with 10 bases between them. CDR3 loop: CASSLSAGANYGYTF. In DNA form, the CDR3 reads TGTGCCAGCAGCTTAAGCGCAGGCGCTAACTATGGCTACACCTTC.

This chain uses TRBV6-5 with TRBJ1-2, with 9 bases lining up with TRBD1. V was pared by 6 bases and J by 5 bases, with 7 bases of the junction left unmatched. There are 14 residues in the CDR3. The germline CDR1 and CDR2 sequences are MNHEY and SVGAGI. The CDR3 spells CASRRGQGRYGYTF. Here the CDR3 DNA reads TGTGCCAGCAGGAGGGGACAGGGAAGGTATGGCTACACCTTC.